This T cell receptor (beta chain) was obtained from a study of control samples from healthy donors and cancer patients. Clones were read by immunoSEQ multiplex PCR, and TCRdb kept only the in-frame ones, dropping some. The sample shows 70,000 to 95,000 clones, over 85% of them seen only once. There are 14 residues in the CDR3. V lost 4 bases and J lost 5, with 16 bases in between. Germline V gives CDR1 SGHRS, CDR2 YFSETQ. This chain connects TRBV5-1 to TRBJ2-7; perhaps TRBD2 as D (6 bases). The clonotype was recovered from a woman aged 40 to 50 with lung cancer. The specimen was PBMCs. The CDR3 loop is CASSVWGVGDEQYF. CDR3 coding DNA: TGCGCCAGCAGCGTCTGGGGGGTCGGGGACGAGCAGTACTTC.